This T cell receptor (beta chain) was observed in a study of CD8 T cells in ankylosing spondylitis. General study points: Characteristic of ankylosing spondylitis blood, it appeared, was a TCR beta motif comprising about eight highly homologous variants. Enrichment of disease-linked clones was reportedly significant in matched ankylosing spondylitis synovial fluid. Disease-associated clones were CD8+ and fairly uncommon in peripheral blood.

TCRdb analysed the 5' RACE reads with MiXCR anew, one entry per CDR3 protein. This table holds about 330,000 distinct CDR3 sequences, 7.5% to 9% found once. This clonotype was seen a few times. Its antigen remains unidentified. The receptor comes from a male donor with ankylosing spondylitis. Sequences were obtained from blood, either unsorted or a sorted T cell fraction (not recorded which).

The CDR3, as DNA: TGTGCCAGCTCGCAGCAGGGGACTAACTATGGCTACACCTTC. This gives the protein CASSQQGTNYGYTF. The rearrangement links TRBV2 to TRBJ1-2; D is possibly TRBD1 (6 bases). The CDR3 is made up of 14 amino acids. Trimming removed 8 bases from V and 0 bases from J, with 13 bases in between. CDR1 and CDR2 (germline): SNHLY, FYNNEI.